This paragraph covers one TCR beta chain sequence. No antigen is known for it. Described time point: 2014-2015 season, 7 days after vaccination. Data came from immunoSEQ multiplex PCR; TCRdb stores just in-frame clones and leaves some out. The sample shows nearly 10,000 clones, 83% of them seen only once. The CDR3 length is 15 residues. V dropped 5 bases and J dropped 8; count of bases not matched to a gene: 13. Germline V lookup: CDR1 LNHDA, CDR2 SQIVND (reference sequence). This entry is derived from a study of follicular helper T cells after annual influenza vaccination. General study findings and limits: ICOS+CD38+ cTfh clonality change tracked circulating plasmablast frequency change. Undersampling of larger non-cTfh compartments could not be excluded.

This sequence was found in an adult who received the influenza vaccine. J is TRBJ1-2 and V is TRBV19; TRBD1 agrees at 8 bases. This specimen consisted of CXCR5- memory CD4+ T cells sorted from blood, obtained 7 days after influenza vaccination. This CDR3 is CASSGLGQGLVGYTF. The CDR3 DNA reads TGTGCCAGTAGTGGATTAGGACAGGGTCTCGTCGGCTACACCTTC.